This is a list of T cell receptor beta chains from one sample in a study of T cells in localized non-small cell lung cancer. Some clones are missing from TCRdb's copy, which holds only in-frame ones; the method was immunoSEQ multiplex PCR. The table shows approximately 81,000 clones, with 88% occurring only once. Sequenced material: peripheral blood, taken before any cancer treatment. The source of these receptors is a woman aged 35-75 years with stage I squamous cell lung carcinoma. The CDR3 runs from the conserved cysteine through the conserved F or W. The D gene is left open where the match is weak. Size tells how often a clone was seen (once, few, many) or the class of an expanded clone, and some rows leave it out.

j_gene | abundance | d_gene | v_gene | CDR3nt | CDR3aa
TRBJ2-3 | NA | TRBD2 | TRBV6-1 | TGTGCCACCGGGAGACGGGGGGGGTTCGCAGATACGCAGTATTTT | CATGRRGGFADTQYF
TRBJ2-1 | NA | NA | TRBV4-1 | TGCGCCAGCAGCCCCTCCGAGGGGTCCTACTCCTACAATGAGCAGTTCTTC | CASSPSEGSYSYNEQFF
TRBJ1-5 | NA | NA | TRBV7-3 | TGTGCCAGCAGCTCGGAACAGGGAAAGAAGCCCCAGCATTTT | CASSSEQGKKPQHF
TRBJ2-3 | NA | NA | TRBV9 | TGTGCCAGCAGCGTCATGGGGGGCCGGCCAGATACGCAGTATTTT | CASSVMGGRPDTQYF
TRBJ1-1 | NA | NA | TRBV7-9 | TGTGCCCATATGCTTAACACTGAAGCTTTCTTT | CAHMLNTEAFF
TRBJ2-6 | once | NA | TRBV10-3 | TGTGCCATCAGTGACCCCTCTAGTGCCGGGGCCAACGTCCTGACTTTC | CAISDPSSAGANVLTF
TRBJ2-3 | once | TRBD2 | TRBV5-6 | TGTGCCAGCAGTTTCCCATCGGGGGGGCGGGGCACAGATACGCAGTATTTT | CASSFPSGGRGTDTQYF
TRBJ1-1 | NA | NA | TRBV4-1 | TGCGCCAGCAGCCAAGATCGAGGGGCCGGGAACACTGAAGCTTTCTTT | CASSQDRGAGNTEAFF
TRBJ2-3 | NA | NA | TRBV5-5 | TGTGCCAGCAGTCTCGATTACAGCGGCCTAGGTACGCAGTATTTT | CASSLDYSGLGTQYF
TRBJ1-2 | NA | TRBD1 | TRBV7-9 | TGTGCCAGCAGCTTTGCCGGGACAGGGGGTTTCCGTTACTATGGCTACACCTTC | CASSFAGTGGFRYYGYTF
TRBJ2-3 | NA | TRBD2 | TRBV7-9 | TGTGCCAGCAGTTTTAGCGGGGGGGCTGGTGATACGCAGTATTTT | CASSFSGGAGDTQYF
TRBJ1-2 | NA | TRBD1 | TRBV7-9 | TGTGCCAGCAGTTTCACAGGGGAAGCGAACACCTTC | CASSFTGEANTF
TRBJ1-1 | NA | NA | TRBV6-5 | TGTGCCAGCAGTTACTCGGGAGGGGGCACTGAAGCTTTCTTT | CASSYSGGGTEAFF
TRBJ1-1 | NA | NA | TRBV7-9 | TGTGCCAGCAGCATTAAGGGTGACACTGAAGCTTTCTTT | CASSIKGDTEAFF